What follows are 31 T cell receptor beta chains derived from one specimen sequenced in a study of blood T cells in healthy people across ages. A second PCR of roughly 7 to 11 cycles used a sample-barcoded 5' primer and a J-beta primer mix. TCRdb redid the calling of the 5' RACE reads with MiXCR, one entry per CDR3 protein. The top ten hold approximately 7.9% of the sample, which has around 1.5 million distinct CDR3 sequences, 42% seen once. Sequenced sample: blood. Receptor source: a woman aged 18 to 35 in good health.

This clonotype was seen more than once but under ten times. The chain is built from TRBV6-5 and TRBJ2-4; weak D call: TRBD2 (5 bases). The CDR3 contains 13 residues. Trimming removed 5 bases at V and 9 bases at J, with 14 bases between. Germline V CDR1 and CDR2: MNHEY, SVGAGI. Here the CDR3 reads CASSETHAGIQYF. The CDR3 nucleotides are TGTGCCAGCAGTGAGACCCACGCGGGCATTCAGTACTTC.

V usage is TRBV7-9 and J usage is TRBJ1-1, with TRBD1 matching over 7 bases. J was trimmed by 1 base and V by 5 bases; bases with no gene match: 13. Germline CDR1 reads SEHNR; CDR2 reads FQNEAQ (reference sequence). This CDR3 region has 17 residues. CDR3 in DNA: TGTGCCAGCAGCCAATCATCCGGGACAGCGCCGAACACTGAAGCTTTCTTT. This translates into CASSQSSGTAPNTEAFF.

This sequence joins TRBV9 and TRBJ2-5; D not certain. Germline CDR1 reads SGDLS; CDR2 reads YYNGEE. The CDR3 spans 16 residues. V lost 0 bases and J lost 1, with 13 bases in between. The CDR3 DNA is TGTGCCAGCAGCGTAGGAAATAGAGGTGTCCAAGAGACCCAGTACTTC. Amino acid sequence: CASSVGNRGVQETQYF.

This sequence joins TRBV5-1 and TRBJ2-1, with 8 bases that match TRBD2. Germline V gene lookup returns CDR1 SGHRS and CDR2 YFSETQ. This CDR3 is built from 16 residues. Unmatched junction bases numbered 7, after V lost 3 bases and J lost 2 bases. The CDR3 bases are TGCGCCAGCAGCTCGACAAGCGGGAGCACCTACAATGAGCAGTTCTTC. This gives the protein CASSSTSGSTYNEQFF.

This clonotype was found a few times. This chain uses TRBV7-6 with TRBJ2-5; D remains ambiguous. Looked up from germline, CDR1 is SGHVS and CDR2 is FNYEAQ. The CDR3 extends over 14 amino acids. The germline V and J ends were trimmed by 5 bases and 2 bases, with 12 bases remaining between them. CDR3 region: CASSVGLSQETQYF. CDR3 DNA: TGTGCCAGCAGCGTAGGCCTATCACAAGAGACCCAGTACTTC.

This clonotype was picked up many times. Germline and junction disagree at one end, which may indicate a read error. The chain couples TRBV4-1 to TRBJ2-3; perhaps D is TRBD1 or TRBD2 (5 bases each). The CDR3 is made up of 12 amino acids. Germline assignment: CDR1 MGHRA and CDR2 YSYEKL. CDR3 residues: CASSQEGDTQYF. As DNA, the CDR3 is TGTGCCAGCAGCCAAGAGGGGGATACGCAGTATTTT.

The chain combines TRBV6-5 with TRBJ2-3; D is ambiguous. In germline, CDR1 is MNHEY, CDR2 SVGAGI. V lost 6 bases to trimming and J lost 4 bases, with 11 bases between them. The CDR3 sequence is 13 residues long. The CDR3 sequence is CASRDPGADTQYF. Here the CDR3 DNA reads TGTGCCAGCAGAGATCCAGGCGCAGATACGCAGTATTTT.

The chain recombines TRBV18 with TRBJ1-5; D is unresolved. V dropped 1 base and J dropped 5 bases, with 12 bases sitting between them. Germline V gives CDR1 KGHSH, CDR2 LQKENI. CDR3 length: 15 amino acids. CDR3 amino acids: CASSPQGLYDQPQHF. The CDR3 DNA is TGTGCCAGCTCACCACAAGGCCTCTATGATCAGCCCCAGCATTTT.

This CDR3 is CASSFRTGPTYEQYF. In DNA form, the CDR3 reads TGTGCCAGCAGTTTTAGGACAGGACCTACCTACGAGCAGTACTTC. The V gene is TRBV27, the J gene TRBJ2-7; 7 positions agree with TRBD1. Per the germline V gene, CDR1 is MNHEY and CDR2 is SMNVEV (reference sequence). CDR3 length equals 15 residues. The ends lost 3 bases at V and 2 bases at J; junction bases unmatched: 7.

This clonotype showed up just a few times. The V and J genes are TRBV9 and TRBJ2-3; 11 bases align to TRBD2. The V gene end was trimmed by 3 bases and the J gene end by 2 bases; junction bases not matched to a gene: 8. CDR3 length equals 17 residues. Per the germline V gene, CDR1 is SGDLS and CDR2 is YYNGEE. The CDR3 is CASSDPGLAVFTDTQYF. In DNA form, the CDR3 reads TGTGCCAGCAGCGATCCGGGACTAGCGGTTTTCACAGATACGCAGTATTTT.

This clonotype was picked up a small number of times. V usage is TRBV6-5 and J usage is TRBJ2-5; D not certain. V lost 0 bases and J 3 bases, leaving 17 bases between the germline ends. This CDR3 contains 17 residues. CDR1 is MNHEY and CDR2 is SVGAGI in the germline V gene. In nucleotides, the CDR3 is TGTGCCAGCAGTTACTCGGCTGAAAGTGTAATAAAAGAGACCCAGTACTTC. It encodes CASSYSAESVIKETQYF.

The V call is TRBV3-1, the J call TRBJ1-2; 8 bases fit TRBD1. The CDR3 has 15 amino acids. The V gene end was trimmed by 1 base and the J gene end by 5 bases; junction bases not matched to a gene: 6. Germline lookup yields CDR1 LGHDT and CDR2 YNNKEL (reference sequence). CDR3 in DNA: TGTGCCAGCAGCCAAGTGAGGCAGGGGGCATATGGCTACACCTTC. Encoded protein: CASSQVRQGAYGYTF.

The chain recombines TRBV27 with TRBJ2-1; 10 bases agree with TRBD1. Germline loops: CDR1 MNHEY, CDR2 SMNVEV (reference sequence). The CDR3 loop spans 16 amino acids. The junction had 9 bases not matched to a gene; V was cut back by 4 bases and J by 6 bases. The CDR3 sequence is CASSSAGTGVGNEQFF. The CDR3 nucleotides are TGTGCCAGCAGTTCCGCCGGGACAGGGGTGGGCAATGAGCAGTTCTTC.

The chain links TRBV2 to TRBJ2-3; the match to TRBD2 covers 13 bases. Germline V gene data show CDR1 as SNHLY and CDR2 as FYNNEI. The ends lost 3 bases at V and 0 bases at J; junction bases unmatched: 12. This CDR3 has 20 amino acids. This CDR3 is CASSEIPTSGRAASTDTQYF. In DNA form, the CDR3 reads TGTGCCAGCAGTGAGATTCCAACTAGCGGGAGGGCCGCTAGCACAGATACGCAGTATTTT.

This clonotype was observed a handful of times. The CDR3 spells CASSGRTVSGEKLFF. The CDR3 DNA follows: TGTGCCAGCAGCGGCCGGACAGTTTCGGGCGAAAAACTGTTTTTT. The chain links TRBV9 to TRBJ1-4, with D possibly TRBD1 on 6 matching bases. Looked up from germline, CDR1 is SGDLS and CDR2 is YYNGEE. This CDR3 region has 15 residues. V lost 3 bases and J 8 bases, leaving 17 bases between the germline ends.

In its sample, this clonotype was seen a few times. CDR3 amino acids: CSAYGRGDKLTDTQYF. The DNA for the CDR3 is TGCAGTGCTTACGGACGTGGGGACAAGCTAACAGATACGCAGTATTTT. This sequence joins TRBV20-1 and TRBJ2-3, with D possibly matching TRBD1 (6 bases). The V and J ends lost 5 bases and 3 bases respectively, with 21 bases between them. The length of the CDR3 is 16 residues. CDR1 is DFQATT, CDR2 SNEGSKA, per germline (reference sequence).

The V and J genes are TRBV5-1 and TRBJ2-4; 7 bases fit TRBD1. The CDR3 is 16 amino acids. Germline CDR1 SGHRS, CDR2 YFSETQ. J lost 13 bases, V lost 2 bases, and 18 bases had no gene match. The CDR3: CASSFYGTATLREQYF. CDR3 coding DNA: TGCGCCAGCAGCTTTTACGGGACAGCTACCCTAAGGGAGCAGTACTTC. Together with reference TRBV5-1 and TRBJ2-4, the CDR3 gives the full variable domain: KAGVTQTPRYLIKTRGQQVTLSCSPISGHRSVSWYQQTPGQGLQFLFEYFSETQRNKGNFPGRFSGRQFSNSRSEMNVSTLELGDSALYLCASSFYGTATLREQYFGAGTRLSVL.

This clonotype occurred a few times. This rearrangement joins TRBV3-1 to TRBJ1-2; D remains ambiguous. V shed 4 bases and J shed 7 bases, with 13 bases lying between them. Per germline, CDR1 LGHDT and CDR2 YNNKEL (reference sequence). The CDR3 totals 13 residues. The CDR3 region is CASSPSGDRGYTF. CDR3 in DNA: TGTGCCAGCAGCCCCTCCGGCGACCGTGGCTACACCTTC.

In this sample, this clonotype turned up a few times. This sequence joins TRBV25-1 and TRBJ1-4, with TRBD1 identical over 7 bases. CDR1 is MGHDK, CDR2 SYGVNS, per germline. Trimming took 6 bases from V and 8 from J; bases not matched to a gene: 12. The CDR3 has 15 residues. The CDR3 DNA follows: TGTGCCAGCAGCCCTTCGACAGGGTTCGGGGAAAAACTGTTTTTT. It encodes CASSPSTGFGEKLFF.

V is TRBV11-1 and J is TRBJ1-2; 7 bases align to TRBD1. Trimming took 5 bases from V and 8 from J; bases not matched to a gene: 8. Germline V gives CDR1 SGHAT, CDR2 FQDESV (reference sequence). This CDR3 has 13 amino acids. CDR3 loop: CASSPLDRTGYTF. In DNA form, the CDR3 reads TGTGCCAGCAGCCCATTGGACAGGACCGGCTACACCTTC. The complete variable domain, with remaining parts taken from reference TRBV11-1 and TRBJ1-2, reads EAEVAQSPRYKITEKSQAVAFWCDPISGHATLYWYRQILGQGPELLVQFQDESVVDDSQLPKDRFSAERLKGVDSTLKIQPAELGDSAMYLCASSPLDRTGYTFGSGTRLTVV.

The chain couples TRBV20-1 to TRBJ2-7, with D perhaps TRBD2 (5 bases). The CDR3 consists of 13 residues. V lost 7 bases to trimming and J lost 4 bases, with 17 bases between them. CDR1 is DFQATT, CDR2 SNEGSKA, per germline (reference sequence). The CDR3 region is CSVLIGSEYEQYF. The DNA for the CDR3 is TGCAGTGTGCTGATAGGTAGCGAGTACGAGCAGTACTTC.

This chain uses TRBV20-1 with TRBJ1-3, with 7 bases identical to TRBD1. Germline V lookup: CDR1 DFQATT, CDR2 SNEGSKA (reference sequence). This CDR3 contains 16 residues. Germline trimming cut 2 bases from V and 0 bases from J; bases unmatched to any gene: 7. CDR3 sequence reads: CSARRTGAYSGNTIYF. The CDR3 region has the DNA TGCAGTGCTAGAAGAACAGGGGCCTACTCTGGAAACACCATATATTTT.

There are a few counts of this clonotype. As DNA, the CDR3 is TGTGCCATCAGTGGACAGGGGCCGAACACTGAAGCTTTCTTT. It is translated as CAISGQGPNTEAFF. V and J are TRBV10-3 and TRBJ1-1, with 8 positions matching TRBD1. Germline lookup yields CDR1 ENHRY and CDR2 SYGVKD. The V segment lost 4 bases and the J segment 1 base; nucleotides outside the gene matches: 2. The CDR3 is 14 residues long.

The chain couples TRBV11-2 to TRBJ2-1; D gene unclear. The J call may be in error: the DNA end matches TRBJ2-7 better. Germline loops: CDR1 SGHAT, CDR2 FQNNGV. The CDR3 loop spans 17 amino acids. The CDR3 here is CASSTQEAGSSYNEQYF. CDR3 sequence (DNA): TGTGCCAGCAGCACCCAAGAGGCCGGCAGCTCCTACAATGAGCAGTACTTC.

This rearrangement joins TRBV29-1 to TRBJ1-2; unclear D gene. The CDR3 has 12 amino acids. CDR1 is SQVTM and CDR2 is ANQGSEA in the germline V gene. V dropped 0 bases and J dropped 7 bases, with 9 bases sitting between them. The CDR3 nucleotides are TGCAGCGTTGAAGAGGGATCGCGTGGCTACACCTTC. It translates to CSVEEGSRGYTF.

The CDR3 region is CASSETGSVREQYF. Here the CDR3 DNA reads TGTGCCAGCAGTGAAACAGGGTCTGTACGCGAGCAGTACTTC. The chain has TRBV6-1 and TRBJ2-4, with TRBD1 as a possible D gene (6 bases). Matching the DNA end better, TRBJ2-7 makes the J call doubtful. From germline, CDR1 is MNHNS and CDR2 SASEGT. This CDR3 spans 14 amino acids.

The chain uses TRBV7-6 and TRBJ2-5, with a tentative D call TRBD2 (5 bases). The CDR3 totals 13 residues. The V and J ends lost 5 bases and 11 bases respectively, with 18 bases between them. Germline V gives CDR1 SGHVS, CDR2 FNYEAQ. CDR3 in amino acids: CASSKSPDGEQYF. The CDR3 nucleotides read TGTGCCAGCAGCAAAAGTCCGGATGGGGAGCAGTACTTC.

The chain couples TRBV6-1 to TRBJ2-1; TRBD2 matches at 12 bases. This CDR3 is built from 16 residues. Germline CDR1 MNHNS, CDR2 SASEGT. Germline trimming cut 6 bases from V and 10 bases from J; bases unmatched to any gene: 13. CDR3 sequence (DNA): TGTGCCAGCAGGAACTTTGACGGGACTAGCGGGCGAGAGCAGTTCTTC. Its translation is CASRNFDGTSGREQFF.

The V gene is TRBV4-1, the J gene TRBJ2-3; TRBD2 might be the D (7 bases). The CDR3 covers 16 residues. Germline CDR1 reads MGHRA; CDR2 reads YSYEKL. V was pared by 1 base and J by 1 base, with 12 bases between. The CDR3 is CASSQVGGRRTDTQYF. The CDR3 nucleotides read TGCGCCAGCAGCCAAGTGGGGGGGCGTCGCACAGATACGCAGTATTTT.

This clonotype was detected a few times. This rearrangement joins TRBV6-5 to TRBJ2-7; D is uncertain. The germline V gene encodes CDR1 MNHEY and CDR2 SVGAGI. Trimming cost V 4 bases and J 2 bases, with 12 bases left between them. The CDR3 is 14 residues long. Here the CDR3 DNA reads TGTGCCAGCAGTTCGTTCCGGACGGCCTACGAGCAGTACTTC. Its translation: CASSSFRTAYEQYF.

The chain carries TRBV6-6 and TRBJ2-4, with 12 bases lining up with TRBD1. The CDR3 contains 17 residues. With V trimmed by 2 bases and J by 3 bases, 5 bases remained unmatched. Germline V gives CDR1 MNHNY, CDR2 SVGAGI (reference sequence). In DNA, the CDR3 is TGTGCCAGCAGTTACCCGGGACAGGGGGCAGGCAAAAACATTCAGTACTTC. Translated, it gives CASSYPGQGAGKNIQYF.